This T cell receptor beta chain was obtained from a study of radiotherapy plus CTLA-4 blockade in lung cancer. Overall study: Disease control was seen in 31% of patients, objective responses in 18%. General study findings and limits: TCR clones from tumors expanded in blood after radiotherapy plus ipilimumab. Reported findings show early blood T cell clone dynamics, with interferon-beta, best predicted response.

Here immunoSEQ multiplex PCR was the method, and the copy in TCRdb shows in-frame clones only, minus some. This table has more than 90,000 clones, 65% to 85% appearing once. Treatment of patients with chemo-refractory metastatic non-small-cell lung cancer consisted of focal radiation plus CTLA-4 blockade with ipilimumab. This CDR3 comprises 14 residues. V was clipped by 3 bases and J by 9 bases; unmatched bases: 8. Germline CDR1 reads SGHTA; CDR2 reads FQGNSA. As for this clone: Its target is unknown.

The sequences come from peripheral blood, collected from a patient treated with radiotherapy plus ipilimumab. V gene TRBV7-2 combines with J gene TRBJ2-1, with 7 bases matching TRBD1. The source is a human donor with non-small cell lung cancer who had a partial response to radiotherapy plus ipilimumab. The CDR3 nucleotides read TGTGCCAGCAGCTTTCCTGGACAGGCGAGTGAGCAGTTCTTC. The encoded protein is CASSFPGQASEQFF.